The 3 T cell receptor beta chains listed next were all sequenced from one sample in a study of cytomegalovirus exposure and HLA in healthy donors. Here immunoSEQ multiplex PCR was the method, and the copy in TCRdb shows in-frame clones only, minus some. The sample holds some 100,000 clones, about 91% seen once. Sequencing was carried out using PBMCs. The receptors were sampled from a man younger than 35 in good health and CMV-seronegative.

The V gene is TRBV28, the J gene TRBJ2-7, with TRBD1 matching 9 bases. Germline V gene lookup returns CDR1 MDHEN and CDR2 SYDVKM. J gave up 3 bases and V 6 bases, and 3 bases lay outside the gene matches. The CDR3 consists of 13 residues. CDR3: CASRQGAFYEQYF. As DNA, the CDR3 is TGTGCCAGCAGACAGGGGGCGTTCTACGAGCAGTACTTC.

The genes are TRBV7-8 and TRBJ2-1; D call uncertain. Germline CDR1 reads SGHVS; CDR2 reads FQNEAQ. Trimming took 5 bases from V and 7 from J, leaving 9 bases between them. The CDR3 contains 12 residues. CDR3 bases: TGTGCCAGCAGCCTTACAGAGAATGAGCAGTTCTTC. Encoded protein: CASSLTENEQFF.

The chain combines TRBV6-5 with TRBJ2-7; no firm D call. Germline V gene lookup returns CDR1 MNHEY and CDR2 SVGAGI. Between the trimmed V and J ends, which lost 6 bases and 3 bases, there was a span of 6 bases. There are 11 residues in the CDR3. The CDR3 protein is CASRRDYEQYF. DNA of the CDR3: TGTGCCAGCAGGAGAGACTACGAGCAGTACTTC.